One and the same sample provided the 3 T cell receptor beta chains below, sequenced in a study of T cells in Graves' hyperthyroidism and ophthalmopathy. Amplification of TCR beta CDR3 regions used RNA as the template. The TCR CDR3 first-round RT-PCR relied on the HTBI primer set. TCRdb analysed the multiplex PCR reads with MiXCR anew, one entry per CDR3 protein. The table shows hundreds of thousands of distinct CDR3 sequences, with around 15% occurring only once. The specimen was blood. The receptors shown here come from a young woman with Graves' hyperthyroidism.

This chain joins TRBV20-1 and TRBJ2-7; TRBD2 matches at 9 bases. This CDR3 region has 13 residues. Germline values: CDR1 DFQATT, CDR2 SNEGSKA (reference sequence). V lost 2 bases to trimming and J lost 1 base; unmatched junction nucleotides: 0. The CDR3 DNA is TGCAGTGCTAGAAGCGGGAGGTCCTACGAGCAGTACTTC. This translates into CSARSGRSYEQYF.

This clonotype was observed at least ten times. The V call is TRBV30, the J call TRBJ2-3; D may be TRBD1 (5 bases). V was clipped by 0 bases and J by 6 bases, with 16 bases between them. Germline loops: CDR1 GTSNPN, CDR2 SVGIG (reference sequence). The CDR3 length is 15 residues. CDR3 in DNA: TGTGCCTGGAGTGTAAGGAACCCTTCAGGGGATACGCAGTATTTT. Amino acid sequence: CAWSVRNPSGDTQYF.

This clonotype was seen a handful of times. The CDR3 is CAISESNGLPLHF. The CDR3, as DNA: TGTGCCATCAGTGAGTCGAATGGCTTACCCCTCCACTTT. The rearrangement joins TRBV10-3 to TRBJ1-6; D ambiguous. The CDR3 loop spans 13 amino acids. CDR1 and CDR2 (germline): ENHRY, SYGVKD. Between the trimmed V and J ends, which lost 0 bases and 12 bases, there was a span of 9 bases.